This T cell receptor (beta chain) originates from a study of siplizumab effects on memory and regulatory T cells. Study-wide results and caveats: Naive T cells looked more diverse than memory cells and looked like major alloresponse contributors.

Libraries were prepared by immunoSEQ multiplex PCR; TCRdb keeps only in-frame clonotypes and omits some of them. The data hold about 100,000 clones, with about 93% observed a single time. This clone was counted once. Its antigen is still unknown. V lost 6 bases, J lost 4 bases, and 21 bases lay in between. The CDR3 has 16 amino acids. CDR1 and CDR2 (germline): LNHNV, YYDKDF (reference sequence). V usage is TRBV15 and J usage is TRBJ1-1; D remains unclear. The receptor was isolated from a human donor in good health. The sample was Tregs sorted from blood. CDR3 residues: CATSKMRFGQATEAFF. The CDR3 nucleotides read TGTGCCACCAGTAAGATGAGGTTTGGTCAGGCCACTGAAGCTTTCTTT.